Detailed here is one T cell receptor (beta chain). The CDR3 contains 14 residues. The J segment lost 7 bases and the V segment lost 3 bases, leaving 5 bases of the junction unmatched. Germline-derived CDR1 and CDR2 are SGHAT and FQNNGV. This sample was taken from a study of blood T cell repertoires in COVID-19. At the level of the study: Acute-phase and convalescent COVID-19 samples originated in the United States, Italy and Spain. Sources were T cells, B-cell-depleted T cells, or PBMCs; the material itself was cDNA or gDNA.

Under the authors' procedure: Reference gene primer amplification yielded estimated nucleated cell counts. Profiled with immunoSEQ multiplex PCR; TCRdb holds only in-frame clones, not every one. From that table come the V and J calls and clone size; the DNA was used to work out D and trimming. The repertoire holds about 130,000 clones, roughly 80% seen once, with 3% in the top ten. This TCR derives from an elderly woman with acute or convalescent COVID-19. What was sequenced was peripheral blood. This sequence joins TRBV11-2 and TRBJ2-1, with 8 bases aligning to TRBD1. The CDR3 DNA is TGTGCCAGCAGCTTCACGACAGGGGCGAATGAGCAGTTCTTC. Amino acids: CASSFTTGANEQFF.